This T cell receptor beta chain emerged from a study of T cell responses to AZD1222 COVID-19 vaccine. Background on the study: Whether given at about 4 or about 12 weeks, second doses were pooled.

V was pared by 5 bases and J by 1 base, with 6 bases between. The germline gives CDR1 SGHAT, CDR2 FQDESV (reference sequence). The CDR3 extends over 13 amino acids. Sequenced by immunoSEQ multiplex PCR; TCRdb stores in-frame clones only, minus some. The profile shows 100,000 to 150,000 clones, about nine tenths of them singletons. Overall study findings and caveats: A reported finding is that nearly half of spike-specific TCRs target unmutated variant regions. Donors, mostly white British, included more females; clonal diversity was possibly underestimated. Repertoire sampling was restricted to post-peak T cell response timepoints.

With regard to this clone: Its antigen is as yet unknown.

The receptor's source is an adult in good health. The gene calls are TRBV11-1 and TRBJ1-3; no clear D gene. Sequenced material: peripheral blood, taken on day 0 of AZD1222 vaccination. CDR3 in DNA: TGTGCCAGCAGCCCCGCGTCTGGAAACACCATATATTTT. Translated, it gives CASSPASGNTIYF. Full variable domain (missing parts from reference TRBV11-1 and TRBJ1-3): EAEVAQSPRYKITEKSQAVAFWCDPISGHATLYWYRQILGQGPELLVQFQDESVVDDSQLPKDRFSAERLKGVDSTLKIQPAELGDSAMYLCASSPASGNTIYFGEGSWLTVV.